The rows below give T cell receptor beta chains drawn from one sample of a study of CD8 T cells in Susac syndrome. TCRdb analysed the immunoSEQ multiplex PCR reads with MiXCR anew, one entry per CDR3 protein. The sample contains 150,000 to 200,000 distinct CDR3 sequences, approximately 94% of which appear only once. What was sequenced was CD4+ T cells from PBMCs. The receptors derive from a human donor with multiple sclerosis. Each CDR3 is given with its conserved first and last residue. D genes are given only for firm matches. Clone sizes are given selectively: once, few, many, or a class where the clone is expanded.

clone size,D gene,V gene,J gene,CDR3 protein,CDR3 DNA
-,-,TRBV4-1,TRBJ1-5,CASSQEFGDRRPQHF,TGCGCCAGCAGCCAAGAATTCGGGGACCGAAGGCCCCAGCATTTT
once,TRBD2,TRBV20-1,TRBJ2-5,CSARAGGAQETQYF,TGCAGTGCTAGAGCGGGGGGGGCCCAAGAGACCCAGTACTTC
once,-,TRBV30,TRBJ2-6,CARDSSGANVLTF,TGTGCCCGAGACAGCTCTGGGGCCAACGTCCTGACTTTC
-,-,TRBV5-4,TRBJ1-1,CASSFQTVNTEAFF,TGTGCCAGCAGCTTTCAAACAGTGAACACTGAAGCTTTCTTT
-,TRBD2,TRBV27,TRBJ2-1,CASRQRGGYYNEQFF,TGTGCCAGCAGACAGCGGGGGGGTTACTACAATGAGCAGTTCTTC
-,-,TRBV14,TRBJ2-7,CASSQFERPGAYEQYF,TGTGCCAGCAGCCAGTTTGAGAGGCCTGGGGCCTACGAGCAGTACTTC
-,-,TRBV5-6,TRBJ2-2,CASSEGTPMNTGELFF,TGTGCCAGCAGCGAGGGGACCCCAATGAACACCGGGGAGCTGTTTTTT
-,TRBD1,TRBV7-9,TRBJ1-2,CASSRLADRELGYTF,TGTGCCAGCAGCCGGCTCGCGGACAGGGAGCTTGGCTACACCTTC
-,-,TRBV6-6,TRBJ2-5,CASGPPQETQYF,TGTGCCAGCGGGCCTCCACAAGAGACCCAGTACTTC
once,-,TRBV6-5,TRBJ1-2,CASRSEGGYGYTF,TGTGCCAGCAGGTCCGAAGGGGGCTATGGCTACACCTTC
-,-,TRBV27,TRBJ1-1,CASSHTTDYTEAFF,TGTGCCAGCAGTCACACGACCGACTACACTGAAGCTTTCTTT
-,-,TRBV20-1,TRBJ2-5,CSAGVAEETQYF,TGCAGTGCTGGTGTAGCGGAAGAGACCCAGTACTTC
-,TRBD1,TRBV29-1,TRBJ2-3,CSVTGQGQVDTQYF,TGCAGCGTCACCGGACAGGGACAAGTAGATACGCAGTATTTT
-,-,TRBV9,TRBJ2-2,CASSVAGHMANTGELFF,TGTGCCAGCAGCGTAGCAGGTCATATGGCGAACACCGGGGAGCTGTTTTTT
-,-,TRBV30,TRBJ2-3,CAWSVLDPGTQYF,TGTGCCTGGAGTGTACTAGACCCGGGTACGCAGTATTTT
-,-,TRBV3-1,TRBJ1-1,CASRNPRTEAFF,TGTGCCAGCAGGAACCCTCGGACTGAAGCTTTCTTT
-,TRBD2,TRBV7-9,TRBJ2-5,CASSLATAWAAGEETQYF,TGTGCCAGCAGCTTAGCCACAGCATGGGCAGCGGGGGAAGAGACCCAGTACTTC
-,-,TRBV2,TRBJ1-5,CASSPGQFQPQHF,TGTGCCAGCAGTCCAGGACAGTTTCAGCCCCAGCATTTT
-,TRBD1,TRBV20-1,TRBJ2-7,CSARPGTGFEQYF,TGCAGTGCTAGACCTGGGACAGGGTTCGAGCAGTACTTC
-,-,TRBV6-2/TRBV6-3,TRBJ1-1,CASSRGQEAFF,TGTGCCAGCAGTCGGGGCCAGGAGGCTTTCTTT
once,-,TRBV6-2/TRBV6-3,TRBJ2-5,CASIEGLASAFQETQYF,TGTGCCAGCATTGAGGGCTTGGCCTCCGCCTTCCAAGAGACCCAGTACTTC
-,TRBD2,TRBV7-3,TRBJ2-1,CASSSTSGVSLFF,TGTGCCAGCAGCTCAACTAGCGGGGTATCCCTGTTCTTC
-,-,TRBV20-1,TRBJ1-1,CSAFGDTEAFF,TGCAGTGCTTTTGGTGACACTGAAGCTTTCTTT